Presented here are 5 T cell receptor beta chains from one specimen sequenced in a study of control samples from healthy donors and cancer patients. Data came from immunoSEQ multiplex PCR; TCRdb stores just in-frame clones and leaves some out. The sample has about 160,000 clones, around 94% seen once. What was sequenced was PBMCs. These receptors came from a man aged 60 to 75 with colorectal cancer.

In its sample, this clone was seen once. This sequence joins TRBV12-3 or TRBV12-4 and TRBJ1-3; D perhaps matches TRBD1 (6 bases). The length of the CDR3 is 11 residues. Trimming cost V 8 bases and J 14 bases, with 16 bases left between them. The CDR3 here is CASWGQPAVYF. The CDR3 DNA is TGTGCCAGCTGGGGGCAGCCAGCCGTATATTTT.

The V gene is TRBV2, the J gene TRBJ2-5; 12 nucleotides line up with TRBD2. Germline V gives CDR1 SNHLY, CDR2 FYNNEI. The CDR3 loop spans 15 amino acids. V lost 5 bases to trimming and J lost 4 bases; unmatched junction nucleotides: 5. The CDR3 DNA follows: TGTGCCAGCAGTAAGACTAGCGGGGGAGGAGAGACCCAGTACTTC. Translated: CASSKTSGGGETQYF.

The chain employs TRBV27 and TRBJ2-3; the D is unclear. Trimming removed 4 bases at V and 6 bases at J, with 11 bases between. The CDR3 has 13 residues. Germline values: CDR1 MNHEY, CDR2 SMNVEV (reference sequence). The CDR3: CASSSRVPDTQYF. CDR3 bases: TGTGCCAGCAGTTCCCGAGTTCCGGATACGCAGTATTTT.

The V and J genes are TRBV10-3 and TRBJ2-6, with unresolved D. There are 13 residues in the CDR3. With 8 bases removed from V and 4 bases from J, the gap between germline ends came to 9 bases. Germline CDR1 ENHRY, CDR2 SYGVKD. The CDR3 nucleotides read TGTGCCATCGGCGGAGTCGGGGCCAACGTCCTGACTTTC. Translation gives CAIGGVGANVLTF.

This chain connects TRBV4-3 to TRBJ2-1, with 8 bases identical to TRBD1. The CDR3 consists of 15 residues. J gave up 8 bases and V 1 base, and 7 bases lay outside the gene matches. Germline V lookup: CDR1 LGHNA, CDR2 YSLEER. CDR3 DNA: TGCGCCAGCAGCCAAGCTTGGACAGGGAGCGATGAGCAGTTCTTC. Its translation is CASSQAWTGSDEQFF.